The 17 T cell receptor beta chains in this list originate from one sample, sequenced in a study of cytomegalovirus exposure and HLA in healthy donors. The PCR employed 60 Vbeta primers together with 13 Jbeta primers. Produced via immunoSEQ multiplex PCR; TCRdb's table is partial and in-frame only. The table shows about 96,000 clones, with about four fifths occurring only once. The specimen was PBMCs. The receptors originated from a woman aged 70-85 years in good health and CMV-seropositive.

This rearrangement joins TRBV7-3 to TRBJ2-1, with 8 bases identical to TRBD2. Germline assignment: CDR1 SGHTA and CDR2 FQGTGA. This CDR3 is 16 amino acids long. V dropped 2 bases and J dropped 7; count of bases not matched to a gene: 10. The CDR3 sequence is CASSLFERGGGNEQFF. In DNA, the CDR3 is TGTGCCAGCAGCTTATTTGAACGGGGGGGCGGGAATGAGCAGTTCTTC.

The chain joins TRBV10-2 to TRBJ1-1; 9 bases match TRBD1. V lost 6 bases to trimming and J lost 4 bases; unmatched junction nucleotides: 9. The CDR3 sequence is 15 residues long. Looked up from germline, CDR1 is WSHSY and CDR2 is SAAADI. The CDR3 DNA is TGCGCCAGCAGACTTACAGGGGGCGGAGGCACTGAAGCTTTCTTT. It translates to CASRLTGGGGTEAFF.

CDR3 nucleotides: TGTGCCAGTAGTATAGGGGCAGGAACCTACGAGCAGTACTTC. Its translation is CASSIGAGTYEQYF. The rearrangement joins TRBV19 to TRBJ2-7; unclear D gene. Germline lookup yields CDR1 LNHDA and CDR2 SQIVND (reference sequence). This CDR3 is built from 14 residues. Deletions cut 1 base from V and 2 bases from J, with 9 bases between. The full variable domain, rest sourced from reference TRBV19 and TRBJ2-7, is DGGITQSPKYLFRKEGQNVTLSCEQNLNHDAMYWYRQDPGQGLRLIYYSQIVNDFQKGDIAEGYSVSREKKESFPLTVTSAQKNPTAFYLCASSIGAGTYEQYFGPGTRLTVT.

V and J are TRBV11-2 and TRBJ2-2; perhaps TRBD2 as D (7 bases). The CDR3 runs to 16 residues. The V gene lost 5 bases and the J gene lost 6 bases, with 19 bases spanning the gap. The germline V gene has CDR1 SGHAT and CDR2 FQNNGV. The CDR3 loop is CASSPPWRGGAGELFF. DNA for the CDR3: TGTGCCAGCAGCCCTCCCTGGAGGGGGGGGGCCGGGGAGCTGTTTTTT.

The CDR3 region is CASSQLARQVNNEQFF. The CDR3 region has the DNA TGTGCCAGCAGCCAACTGGCAAGACAGGTAAACAATGAGCAGTTCTTC. The gene calls are TRBV4-2 and TRBJ2-1, with a weak D call TRBD1 (6 bases). Germline V gives CDR1 LGHNA, CDR2 YNFKEQ. Trimming shortened V by 2 bases and J by 5 bases, and 16 bases separated the two germline ends. The CDR3 runs to 16 residues.

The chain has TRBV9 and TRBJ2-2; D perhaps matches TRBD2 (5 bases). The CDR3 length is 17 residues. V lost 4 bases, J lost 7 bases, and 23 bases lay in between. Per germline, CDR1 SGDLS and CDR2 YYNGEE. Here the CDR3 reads CASSPPDGVRTGGELFF. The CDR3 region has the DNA TGTGCCAGCAGCCCCCCCGACGGGGTTCGAACGGGCGGGGAGCTGTTTTTT. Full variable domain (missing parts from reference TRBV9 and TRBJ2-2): DSGVTQTPKHLITATGQRVTLRCSPRSGDLSVYWYQQSLDQGLQFLIQYYNGEERAKGNILERFSAQQFPDLHSELNLSSLELGDSALYFCASSPPDGVRTGGELFFGEGSRLTVL.

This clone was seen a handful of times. CDR3 region: CASSISSSGANVLTF. For the CDR3, the DNA is TGTGCCAGCAGCATTTCGAGCTCTGGGGCCAACGTCCTGACTTTC. The chain has TRBV27 and TRBJ2-6; D gene unclear. The length of the CDR3 is 15 residues. In germline, CDR1 is MNHEY, CDR2 SMNVEV (reference sequence). Trimming shortened V by 6 bases and J by 0 bases, and 9 bases separated the two germline ends.

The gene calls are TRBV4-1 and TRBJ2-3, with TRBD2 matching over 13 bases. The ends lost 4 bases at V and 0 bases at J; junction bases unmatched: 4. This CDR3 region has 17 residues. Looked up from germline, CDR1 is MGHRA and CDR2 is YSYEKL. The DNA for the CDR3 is TGCGCCAGCAGCCTTCGGACTAGCGGGGGTAGCACAGATACGCAGTATTTT. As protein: CASSLRTSGGSTDTQYF.

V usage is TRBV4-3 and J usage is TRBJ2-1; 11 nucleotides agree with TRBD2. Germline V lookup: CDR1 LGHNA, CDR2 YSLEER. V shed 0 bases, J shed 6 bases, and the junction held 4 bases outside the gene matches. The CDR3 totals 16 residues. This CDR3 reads CASSQDPLAGGNEQFF. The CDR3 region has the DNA TGCGCCAGCAGCCAAGATCCGCTAGCGGGGGGCAATGAGCAGTTCTTC.

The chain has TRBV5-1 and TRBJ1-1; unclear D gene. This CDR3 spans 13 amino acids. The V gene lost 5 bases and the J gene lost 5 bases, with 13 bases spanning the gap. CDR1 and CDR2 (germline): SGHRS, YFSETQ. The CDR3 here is CASRLQTVTEAFF. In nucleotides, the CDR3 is TGCGCCAGCAGGCTACAGACCGTAACTGAAGCTTTCTTT.

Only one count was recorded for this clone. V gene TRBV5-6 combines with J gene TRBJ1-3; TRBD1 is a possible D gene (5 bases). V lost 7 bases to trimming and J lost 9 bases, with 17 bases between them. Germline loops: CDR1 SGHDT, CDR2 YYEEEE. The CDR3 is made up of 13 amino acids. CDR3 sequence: CASARDSLGTIYF. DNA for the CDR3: TGTGCCAGCGCCCGGGACTCCTTAGGCACCATATATTTT.

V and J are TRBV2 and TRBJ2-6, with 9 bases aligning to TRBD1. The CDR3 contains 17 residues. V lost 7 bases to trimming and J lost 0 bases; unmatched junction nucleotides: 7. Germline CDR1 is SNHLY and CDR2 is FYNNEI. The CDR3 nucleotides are TGTGCCAGCACCGGACAGGGGCACAGCTCTGGGGCCAACGTCCTGACTTTC. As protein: CASTGQGHSSGANVLTF.

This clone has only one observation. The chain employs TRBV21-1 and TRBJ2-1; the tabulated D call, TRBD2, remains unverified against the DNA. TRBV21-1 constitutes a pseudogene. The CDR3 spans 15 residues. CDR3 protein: CASSPLAARNNEQFF. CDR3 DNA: TGTGCCAGCAGCCCACTAGCGGCAAGAAACAATGAGCAGTTCTTC.

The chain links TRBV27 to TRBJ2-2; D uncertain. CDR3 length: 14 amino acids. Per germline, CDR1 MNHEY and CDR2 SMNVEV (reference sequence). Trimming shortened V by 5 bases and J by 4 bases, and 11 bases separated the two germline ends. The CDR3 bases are TGTGCCAGCAGTCCACTTCGGAGCACCGGGGAGCTGTTTTTT. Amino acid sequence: CASSPLRSTGELFF.

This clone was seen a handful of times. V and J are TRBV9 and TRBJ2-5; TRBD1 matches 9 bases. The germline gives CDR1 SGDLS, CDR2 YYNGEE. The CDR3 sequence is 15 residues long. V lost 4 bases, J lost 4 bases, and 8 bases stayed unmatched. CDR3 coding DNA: TGTGCCAGCAGCCCACAGGGGGCGGAACGAGAGACCCAGTACTTC. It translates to CASSPQGAERETQYF.

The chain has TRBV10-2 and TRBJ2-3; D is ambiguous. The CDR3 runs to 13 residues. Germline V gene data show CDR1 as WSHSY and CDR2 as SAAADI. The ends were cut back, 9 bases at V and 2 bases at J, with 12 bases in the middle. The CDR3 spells CASQQINTDTQYF. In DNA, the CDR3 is TGCGCCAGTCAACAGATTAACACAGATACGCAGTATTTT.

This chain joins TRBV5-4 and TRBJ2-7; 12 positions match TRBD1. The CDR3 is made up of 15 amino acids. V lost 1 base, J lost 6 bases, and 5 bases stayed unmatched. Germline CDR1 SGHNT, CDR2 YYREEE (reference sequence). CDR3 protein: CASSLPGQGAREQYF. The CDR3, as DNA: TGTGCCAGCAGCTTGCCGGGACAGGGGGCGCGCGAGCAGTACTTC.